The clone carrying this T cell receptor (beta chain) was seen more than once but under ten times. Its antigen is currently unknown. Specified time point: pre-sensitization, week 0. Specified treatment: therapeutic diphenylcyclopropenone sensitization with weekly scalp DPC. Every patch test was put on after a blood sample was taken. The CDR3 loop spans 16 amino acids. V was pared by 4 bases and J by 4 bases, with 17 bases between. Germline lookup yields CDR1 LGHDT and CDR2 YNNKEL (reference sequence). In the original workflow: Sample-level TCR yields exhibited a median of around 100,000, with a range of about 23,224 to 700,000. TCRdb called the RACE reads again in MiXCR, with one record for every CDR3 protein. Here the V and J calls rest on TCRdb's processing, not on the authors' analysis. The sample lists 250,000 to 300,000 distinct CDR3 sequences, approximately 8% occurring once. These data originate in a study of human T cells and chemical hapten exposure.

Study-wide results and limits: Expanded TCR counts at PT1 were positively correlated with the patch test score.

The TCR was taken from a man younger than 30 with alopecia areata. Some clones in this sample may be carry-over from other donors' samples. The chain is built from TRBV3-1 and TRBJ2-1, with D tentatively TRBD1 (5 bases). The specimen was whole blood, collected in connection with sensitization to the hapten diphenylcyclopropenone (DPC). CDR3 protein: CASSLITGFGYNEQFF. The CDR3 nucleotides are TGTGCCAGCAGCCTAATTACAGGCTTTGGGTACAATGAGCAGTTCTTC.